The 30 T cell receptor beta chains presented below share a single source sample, sequenced in a study of CD8+ T cells in alopecia areata. It was cDNA, reverse transcribed from extracted RNA, that served as the sequencing template. Assay: immunoSEQ multiplex PCR; the TCRdb copy retains only in-frame clones and omits some. The sample shows 110,000 to 150,000 clones, 86% of them seen only once. Treatment given: oral pan-JAK inhibitor, 5-10 mg twice daily. Sequencing used CD8+ T cells sorted from blood, obtained at week 4, from a patient treated with tofacitinib. These receptors all come from a human donor with alopecia areata.

CDR3 loop: CASRRRQGGSKNIQYF. The CDR3 bases are TGTGCCAGCAGAAGAAGACAGGGGGGGTCCAAAAACATTCAGTACTTC. The rearrangement uses TRBV28 and TRBJ2-4, with TRBD1 matching over 9 bases. Germline V gene data show CDR1 as MDHEN and CDR2 as SYDVKM. The J segment lost 2 bases and the V segment lost 6 bases, leaving 8 bases of the junction unmatched. The CDR3 covers 16 residues.

This chain joins TRBV11-2 and TRBJ2-7; D may be TRBD2 (5 bases). V was clipped by 3 bases and J by 0 bases, with 9 bases between them. The CDR3 totals 14 residues. Germline loops: CDR1 SGHAT, CDR2 FQNNGV. The CDR3 sequence: CASSLDSVSYEQYF. In DNA form, the CDR3 reads TGTGCCAGCAGCTTGGATAGCGTCTCCTACGAGCAGTACTTC.

The V gene is TRBV6-5, the J gene TRBJ2-7; the match to TRBD2 covers 11 bases. The junction had 3 bases not matched to a gene; V was cut back by 6 bases and J by 2 bases. The CDR3 runs 14 residues. Germline CDR1 and CDR2: MNHEY and SVGAGI. The CDR3 coding sequence is TGTGCCAGCAGATATAGCGGGGGGGCCTACGAGCAGTACTTC. Protein product: CASRYSGGAYEQYF.

The V gene is TRBV7-6, the J gene TRBJ2-1; no reliable D call. V was pared by 0 bases and J by 0 bases, with 9 bases between. The CDR3 extends over 16 amino acids. Looked up from germline, CDR1 is SGHVS and CDR2 is FNYEAQ. For the CDR3, the DNA is TGTGCCAGCAGCTTAGCGCTTAGCTTCTCCTACAATGAGCAGTTCTTC. Amino acids: CASSLALSFSYNEQFF.

The genes are TRBV29-1 and TRBJ2-7, with D perhaps matching TRBD1 (5 bases). Trimming took 4 bases from V and 2 from J, leaving 9 bases between them. CDR3 length: 12 amino acids. Germline loops: CDR1 SQVTM, CDR2 ANQGSEA. The CDR3 DNA is TGCAGCGTTGCTGACAGAGCCTACGAGCAGTACTTC. Amino acids: CSVADRAYEQYF.

The V gene is TRBV4-1, the J gene TRBJ1-1; unclear D gene. The V end lost 1 base, the J end lost 6 bases, and 12 bases lay between the germline ends. The CDR3 runs 14 residues. Looked up from germline, CDR1 is MGHRA and CDR2 is YSYEKL. CDR3 protein: CASSQAPTGAEAFF. Written as DNA, the CDR3 is TGCGCCAGCAGCCAAGCCCCAACCGGGGCTGAAGCTTTCTTT.

V gene TRBV5-6 combines with J gene TRBJ2-5, with D hard to call. The CDR3 is made up of 13 amino acids. The germline gives CDR1 SGHDT, CDR2 YYEEEE. Trimming left V 4 bases short and J 1 base short, with 8 bases between. CDR3 protein: CASSPLIQETQYF. For the CDR3, the DNA is TGTGCCAGCAGCCCGTTGATCCAAGAGACCCAGTACTTC.

The rearrangement uses TRBV29-1 and TRBJ2-7; D perhaps matches TRBD1 (7 bases). Trimming stripped 1 base from V and 2 bases from J, with 12 bases between. Looked up from germline, CDR1 is SQVTM and CDR2 is ANQGSEA. This CDR3 comprises 14 residues. The CDR3 loop is CSVEVRGEAYEQYF. As DNA, the CDR3 is TGCAGCGTTGAAGTCAGGGGGGAGGCCTACGAGCAGTACTTC.

This chain joins TRBV11-2 and TRBJ2-7; no clear D. The ends were cut back, 4 bases at V and 2 bases at J, with 15 bases in the middle. Germline V CDR1 and CDR2: SGHAT, FQNNGV. The CDR3 has 15 amino acids. The CDR3 region is CASSSIGRIPYEQYF. The CDR3 region has the DNA TGTGCCAGCAGCTCAATCGGACGGATCCCCTACGAGCAGTACTTC. Looking up the rest from reference TRBV11-2 and TRBJ2-7 gives the full variable domain: EAGVAQSPRYKIIEKRQSVAFWCNPISGHATLYWYQQILGQGPKLLIQFQNNGVVDDSQLPKDRFSAERLKGVDSTLKIQPAKLEDSAVYLCASSSIGRIPYEQYFGPGTRLTVT.

The CDR3, as DNA: TGTGCCAGCAGTTTGGTCGCAGGGGCGGTCGGGGAGCTGTTTTTT. Protein product: CASSLVAGAVGELFF. The rearrangement joins TRBV27 to TRBJ2-2; D perhaps matches TRBD1 (6 bases). V dropped 3 bases and J dropped 7 bases, with 15 bases sitting between them. Looked up from germline, CDR1 is MNHEY and CDR2 is SMNVEV (reference sequence). The CDR3 length is 15 residues.

The chain recombines TRBV19 with TRBJ2-2; D is uncertain. The CDR3 loop spans 17 amino acids. The ends were cut back, 1 base at V and 0 bases at J, with 12 bases in the middle. Per germline, CDR1 LNHDA and CDR2 SQIVND (reference sequence). Here the CDR3 reads CASSIVKAHSNTGELFF. Here the CDR3 DNA reads TGTGCCAGTAGTATAGTGAAAGCGCACTCGAACACCGGGGAGCTGTTTTTT.

This sequence joins TRBV4-2 and TRBJ2-1, with D perhaps matching TRBD2 (5 bases). This CDR3 has 15 residues. Trimming stripped 0 bases from V and 6 bases from J, with 12 bases between. Germline CDR1 LGHNA, CDR2 YNFKEQ. The chain's CDR3 is CASSQEGLAVNEQFF. DNA for the CDR3: TGTGCCAGCAGCCAAGAAGGCCTAGCCGTCAATGAGCAGTTCTTC.

This clone appeared once. This rearrangement joins TRBV6-6 to TRBJ1-1, with D perhaps matching TRBD1 (5 bases). This CDR3 is built from 16 residues. CDR1 and CDR2 from the germline V gene are MNHNY and SVGAGI (reference sequence). V lost 0 bases and J lost 1, with 12 bases in between. The DNA for the CDR3 is TGTGCCAGCAGTTACTCGATTCAGGGAGGGAACACTGAAGCTTTCTTT. This encodes CASSYSIQGGNTEAFF.

The V call is TRBV29-1, the J call TRBJ1-1, with D possibly TRBD1 on 5 matching bases. The V end was cut by 6 bases, the J end by 4 bases, with 15 bases between. Germline lookup yields CDR1 SQVTM and CDR2 ANQGSEA. The CDR3 sequence is 13 residues long. The CDR3 protein is CSVTGLGATEAFF. The DNA for the CDR3 is TGCAGCGTGACGGGGCTAGGGGCCACTGAAGCTTTCTTT.

This CDR3 is CASGSGLAVYEQFF. The CDR3 coding sequence is TGTGCCAGCGGCTCAGGGCTAGCGGTATATGAGCAGTTCTTC. The rearrangement joins TRBV27 to TRBJ2-1, with 7 bases aligning to TRBD2. The CDR3 has 14 residues. CDR1 is MNHEY, CDR2 SMNVEV, per germline (reference sequence). J gave up 8 bases and V 8 bases, and 12 bases lay outside the gene matches.

The rearrangement uses TRBV7-9 and TRBJ2-1; the match to TRBD2 covers 10 bases. The germline gives CDR1 SEHNR, CDR2 FQNEAQ (reference sequence). The CDR3 loop spans 12 amino acids. Losses at the gene ends were 5 bases for V and 10 bases for J; bases not matched to a gene: 2. In DNA, the CDR3 is TGTGCCAGCAGCCGGACTAGCGGAGAGCAGTTCTTC. It codes for CASSRTSGEQFF.

The V call is TRBV5-6, the J call TRBJ1-2, with a weak D call TRBD1 (6 bases). The CDR3 consists of 17 residues. With 0 bases removed from V and 0 bases from J, the gap between germline ends came to 15 bases. The V gene's germline CDR1 is SGHDT and CDR2 YYEEEE. The CDR3 DNA reads TGTGCCAGCAGCTTGGCCACCAGGGGTCCTGCTAACTATGGCTACACCTTC. Its translation is CASSLATRGPANYGYTF.

The chain links TRBV5-1 to TRBJ2-3; no clear D. Germline V lookup: CDR1 SGHRS, CDR2 YFSETQ. The CDR3 contains 11 residues. The V end was cut by 7 bases, the J end by 0 bases, with 3 bases between. The CDR3, as DNA: TGCGCCAGCCGAAGCACAGATACGCAGTATTTT. Amino acid sequence: CASRSTDTQYF.

The J gene is TRBJ2-7, the V gene TRBV5-1; TRBD1 aligns across 8 bases. Unmatched junction bases numbered 9, after V lost 4 bases and J lost 0 bases. Germline V gene sequence: CDR1 SGHRS, CDR2 YFSETQ. This CDR3 is built from 16 residues. CDR3 protein: CASSLPGGVSSYEQYF. CDR3 nucleotides: TGCGCCAGCAGCCTACCAGGGGGCGTTAGCTCCTACGAGCAGTACTTC.

The J gene is TRBJ2-5, the V gene TRBV2; D remains unclear. V shed 6 bases and J shed 1 base, with 9 bases lying between them. The germline CDR1 and CDR2 sequences are SNHLY and FYNNEI. CDR3 length: 13 residues. CDR3 sequence: CASRFSPQETQYF. In DNA, the CDR3 is TGTGCCAGCAGGTTTTCCCCCCAAGAGACCCAGTACTTC.

CDR3 sequence (DNA): TGCAGCGTTGAGGTCGGTTTGAGGGACCACCTCTCTGGGGCCAACGTCCTGACTTTC. Protein: CSVEVGLRDHLSGANVLTF. The chain links TRBV29-1 to TRBJ2-6; either TRBD1 or TRBD2 may fit D (5 bases each). CDR1 SQVTM and CDR2 ANQGSEA come from the germline V gene. The CDR3 length is 19 residues. Trimming took 3 bases from V and 0 from J, leaving 21 bases between them.

The rearrangement uses TRBV4-2 and TRBJ2-1; D ambiguous. Trimming stripped 1 base from V and 7 bases from J, with 14 bases between. This CDR3 has 15 amino acids. From germline, CDR1 is LGHNA and CDR2 YNFKEQ. CDR3 nucleotide sequence: TGTGCCAGCAGCCAAGGAAGGAGTAGTTGGAATGAGCAGTTCTTC. It yields the protein CASSQGRSSWNEQFF.

V is TRBV7-6 and J is TRBJ2-3, with TRBD2 identical over 8 bases. The V gene's germline CDR1 is SGHVS and CDR2 FNYEAQ. The CDR3 is 15 residues long. V gave up 0 bases and J gave up 3 bases; unmatched junction bases: 2. The CDR3 sequence: CASSLAAGGTDTQYF. As DNA, the CDR3 is TGTGCCAGCAGCTTAGCGGCGGGGGGTACAGATACGCAGTATTTT. Drawing the rest from reference TRBV7-6 and TRBJ2-3, the complete variable domain is GAGVSQSPRYKVTKRGQDVALRCDPISGHVSLYWYRQALGQGPEFLTYFNYEAQQDKSGLPNDRFSAERPEGSISTLTIQRTEQRDSAMYRCASSLAAGGTDTQYFGPGTRLTVL.

The sample holds one count of this clone. This chain joins TRBV9 and TRBJ1-4, with no clear D. The CDR3 is 15 residues long. Trimming removed 0 bases from V and 6 bases from J, with 12 bases in between. Germline values: CDR1 SGDLS, CDR2 YYNGEE. The CDR3 spells CASSVDSAGYEKLFF. The CDR3 DNA reads as TGTGCCAGCAGCGTAGACTCCGCCGGTTATGAAAAACTGTTTTTT.

CDR3 coding DNA: TGTGCCAGCACCCTCGAGGCCCGTCGAGACTACAATGAGCAGTTCTTC. Translated: CASTLEARRDYNEQFF. The chain combines TRBV2 with TRBJ2-1; D call uncertain. CDR1 and CDR2 from the germline V gene are SNHLY and FYNNEI. V lost 7 bases and J 3 bases, leaving 19 bases between the germline ends. The CDR3 runs 16 residues.

The V call is TRBV5-6, the J call TRBJ2-2; no clear D gene. V lost 3 bases to trimming and J lost 7 bases, with 7 bases between them. Per the germline V gene, CDR1 is SGHDT and CDR2 is YYEEEE. CDR3 length: 12 residues. The CDR3 sequence: CASSSTVGELFF. The DNA of the CDR3 is TGTGCCAGCAGCTCCACAGTCGGGGAGCTGTTTTTT.

The rearrangement links TRBV6-1 to TRBJ1-1; D is unresolved. The CDR3 has 16 residues. Trimming took off 4 bases at V and 1 base at J, with 16 bases between the two ends. Germline CDR1 and CDR2: MNHNS and SASEGT. The CDR3 loop is CASSAAPMDPNTEAFF. In DNA, the CDR3 is TGTGCCAGCAGTGCCGCCCCCATGGACCCGAACACTGAAGCTTTCTTT.

The rearrangement links TRBV25-1 to TRBJ2-7; D not resolved. The CDR3 is 10 residues long. The V gene's germline CDR1 is MGHDK and CDR2 SYGVNS. V was clipped by 8 bases and J by 4 bases, with 6 bases between them. CDR3 region: CASLPYEQYF. The CDR3 nucleotides read TGTGCCAGCTTGCCGTACGAGCAGTACTTC.

The chain employs TRBV7-8 and TRBJ2-7, with D perhaps TRBD1 (6 bases). Germline CDR1 SGHVS, CDR2 FQNEAQ. This CDR3 contains 13 residues. The V end was cut by 6 bases, the J end by 4 bases, with 13 bases between. CDR3 region: CASSTGSRYEQYF. The CDR3 DNA is TGTGCCAGCAGTACAGGGTCTAGGTACGAGCAGTACTTC.

The genes are TRBV27 and TRBJ2-7, with D hard to call. CDR1 and CDR2 from the germline V gene are MNHEY and SMNVEV (reference sequence). The CDR3 spans 13 residues. Trimming removed 8 bases from V and 0 bases from J, with 11 bases in between. The CDR3 region is CASGNGYSYEQYF. The CDR3 coding sequence is TGTGCCAGCGGCAACGGGTACTCCTACGAGCAGTACTTC.